These T cell receptor beta chains were read from a single sample in a study of blood T cell repertoires in COVID-19. Profiled with immunoSEQ multiplex PCR; TCRdb holds only in-frame clones, not every one. This table has about 250,000 clones, around four fifths appearing once. The sequencing sample was made of peripheral blood. The receptors shown here come from a man between 35 and 55 years old with acute or convalescent COVID-19. Both conserved end residues are part of each CDR3. The D gene is left open where the match is weak. Only some rows state a clone size, as once, few, many or a class for expanded clones.

. | . | TRBJ2-2 | TRBV10-3 | CATLRAQSANTGELFF | TGTGCCACCCTCAGGGCACAGTCTGCGAACACCGGGGAGCTGTTTTTT
once | TRBD1 | TRBJ1-4 | TRBV5-6 | CASSSRFFLGQEPNEKLFF | TGTGCCAGCAGCTCCAGATTCTTTTTGGGACAGGAACCGAATGAAAAACTGTTTTTT
. | TRBD2 | TRBJ2-4 | TRBV10-1 | CASSTGRTSGSGYIQYF | TGCGCCAGCAGTACCGGACGGACTAGCGGGAGTGGGTACATTCAGTACTTC
. | TRBD1 | TRBJ1-1 | TRBV5-1 | CASSKGQGITEAFF | TGCGCCAGCAGCAAGGGACAGGGGATCACTGAAGCTTTCTTT
. | . | TRBJ1-5 | TRBV30 | CAWTPGLGNQPQHF | TGTGCCTGGACCCCGGGACTGGGCAATCAGCCCCAGCATTTT
. | TRBD2 | TRBJ2-7 | TRBV7-9 | CASSLVGGRASYEQYF | TGTGCCAGCAGCTTAGTTGGCGGGAGGGCCTCTTACGAGCAGTACTTC
. | TRBD1 | TRBJ2-2 | TRBV2 | CASSGQGDTGELFF | TGTGCCAGCAGTGGACAGGGGGACACCGGGGAGCTGTTTTTT
. | TRBD2 | TRBJ2-2 | TRBV5-1 | CASSTSRGVSNTGELFF | TGCGCCAGCAGCACCTCCCGGGGGGTTAGTAACACCGGGGAGCTGTTTTTT
. | . | TRBJ2-6 | TRBV5-1 | CASSWGGGSGANVLTF | TGCGCCAGCAGCTGGGGAGGGGGCTCTGGGGCCAACGTCCTGACTTTC
. | TRBD2 | TRBJ2-5 | TRBV7-8 | CASSIDLAEETQYF | TGTGCCAGCAGCATCGACCTAGCGGAAGAGACCCAGTACTTC
. | TRBD1 | TRBJ2-7 | TRBV6-5 | CASSFSGTAYEQYF | TGTGCCAGCAGTTTCTCCGGGACAGCATACGAGCAGTACTTC
. | TRBD2 | TRBJ2-7 | TRBV10-1 | CASSELSGSSYEQYF | TGCGCCAGCAGTGAGCTTAGCGGGAGTAGTTACGAGCAGTACTTC
. | TRBD1 | TRBJ2-2 | TRBV30 | CAWGQGANTGELFF | TGTGCCTGGGGACAGGGGGCGAACACCGGGGAGCTGTTTTTT
once | TRBD1 | TRBJ2-1 | TRBV11-3 | CASSYRGHSYNEQFF | TGTGCCAGCAGCTACAGGGGGCACTCCTACAATGAGCAGTTCTTC
. | TRBD2 | TRBJ2-1 | TRBV11-2 | CASSFGTSGNNEQFF | TGTGCCAGCAGCTTCGGGACTAGCGGGAACAATGAGCAGTTCTTC
. | . | TRBJ2-7 | TRBV7-9 | CASSSGVPYEQYF | TGTGCCAGCAGCTCAGGGGTTCCCTACGAGCAGTACTTC